A single sample is the source of the 15 T cell receptor beta chains below, sequenced in a study of blood T cell repertoires in COVID-19. TCRdb's table, derived via immunoSEQ multiplex PCR, lists solely in-frame clones and lacks some. The table shows 90,000 to 100,000 clones, with roughly 90% occurring only once. Input material: peripheral blood. These receptors came from a man aged 50 to 59 with COVID-19, enrolled during active disease.

This rearrangement joins TRBV7-3 to TRBJ1-2, with 11 positions matching TRBD1. The trim removed 4 bases at V and 5 bases at J, leaving 6 bases unmatched. In germline, CDR1 is SGHTA, CDR2 FQGTGA. CDR3 length: 15 residues. The CDR3 region has the DNA TGTGCCAGCAGCTCGGGACAGGGGGAGAGTTATGGCTACACCTTC. Its protein product is CASSSGQGESYGYTF.

The CDR3 DNA reads as TGTGCCAGCGGCCGCACTGAAGCTTTCTTT. Its translation: CASGRTEAFF. The gene calls are TRBV6-5 and TRBJ1-1; D unclear. CDR3 length: 10 amino acids. Germline V lookup: CDR1 MNHEY, CDR2 SVGAGI. V shed 8 bases and J shed 4 bases, with 5 bases lying between them.

V usage is TRBV14 and J usage is TRBJ2-1; 8 nucleotides match TRBD2. V dropped 0 bases and J dropped 3; count of bases not matched to a gene: 7. CDR1 and CDR2 from the germline V gene are SGHDN and FVKESK. CDR3 size: 17 residues. The CDR3 sequence is CASSQDHGLAIYNEQFF. CDR3 bases: TGTGCCAGCAGCCAAGATCATGGACTAGCTATCTACAATGAGCAGTTCTTC. Supplemented by reference TRBV14 and TRBJ2-1, the full variable domain reads EAGVTQFPSHSVIEKGQTVTLRCDPISGHDNLYWYRRVMGKEIKFLLHFVKESKQDESGMPNNRFLAERTGGTYSTLKVQPAELEDSGVYFCASSQDHGLAIYNEQFFGPGTRLTVL.

The rearrangement links TRBV11-3 to TRBJ2-7; 8 bases are a match to TRBD2. The CDR3 covers 16 residues. Germline V gene data show CDR1 as SGHNT and CDR2 as YENEEA. V lost 5 bases and J lost 7; bases outside the gene matches: 16. CDR3 DNA: TGTGCCAGCAGCCCCCAGGGGCTAGCGGGCCCCTTAGAGCAGTACTTC. Translation: CASSPQGLAGPLEQYF.

This clone has just one count. V usage is TRBV5-1 and J usage is TRBJ2-3, with D possibly being TRBD1 (5 bases). CDR1 and CDR2 (germline): SGHRS, YFSETQ. The germline V and J ends were trimmed by 4 bases and 6 bases, with 12 bases remaining between them. This CDR3 comprises 13 residues. CDR3 sequence reads: CASSRTGLDTQYF. Written as DNA, the CDR3 is TGCGCCAGCAGCCGCACAGGCCTTGATACGCAGTATTTT.

About this clone itself: At one boundary the junction diverges from the germline segment, which might be a read error. The V and J genes are TRBV7-7 and TRBJ2-5; D remains unclear. CDR1 is SSHAT and CDR2 is FNYEAQ in the germline V gene (reference sequence). CDR3 length: 12 amino acids. CDR3 sequence (DNA): TGTGCTAGCAGCTTATCGGGAGAGACCCAGTACTTC. This translates into CASSLSGETQYF.

The V call is TRBV27, the J call TRBJ2-3; a weak D match, TRBD1 (6 bases). CDR1 MNHEY and CDR2 SMNVEV come from the germline V gene (reference sequence). The CDR3 is made up of 15 amino acids. Trimming removed 8 bases from V and 2 bases from J, with 17 bases in between. CDR3 protein: CASSRGLQTTDTQYF. In DNA, the CDR3 is TGTGCCAGCTCCAGGGGCCTTCAGACCACAGATACGCAGTATTTT.

The CDR3 sequence is CAWTPVWNTEAFF. CDR3 coding DNA: TGTGCCTGGACCCCGGTCTGGAACACTGAAGCTTTCTTT. The chain couples TRBV30 to TRBJ1-1; D gene ambiguous. V dropped 4 bases and J dropped 1 base, with 10 bases sitting between them. This CDR3 contains 13 residues. Germline V gene lookup returns CDR1 GTSNPN and CDR2 SVGIG (reference sequence).

This clone was recorded only once. This rearrangement joins TRBV12-5 to TRBJ1-1; D unresolved. Germline V gene sequence: CDR1 LGHNT, CDR2 FRNRAP. Trimming removed 2 bases at V and 8 bases at J, with 6 bases between. This CDR3 has 11 residues. The CDR3 DNA reads TGTGCTAGTGGTTTGTCTAGCGAAGCTTTCTTT. Its translation is CASGLSSEAFF.

This rearrangement joins TRBV29-1 to TRBJ2-3; tentative D call: TRBD1 (6 bases). This CDR3 has 14 amino acids. The V end was cut by 4 bases, the J end by 4 bases, with 15 bases between. The germline CDR1 and CDR2 sequences are SQVTM and ANQGSEA. The DNA of the CDR3 is TGCAGCGTTGGGTCCGGGACAAGTCCAGATACGCAGTATTTT. Translating gives CSVGSGTSPDTQYF.

The count of this clone is one. The rearrangement uses TRBV6-6 and TRBJ1-1; no clear D. CDR1 MNHNY and CDR2 SVGAGI come from the germline V gene (reference sequence). The CDR3 sequence is 13 residues long. V lost 2 bases and J lost 4, with 8 bases in between. The CDR3 region has the DNA TGTGCCAGCAGTTACGGTGCAGTCACTGAAGCTTTCTTT. Protein: CASSYGAVTEAFF.

This sequence joins TRBV3-1 (or the pseudogene TRBV3-2) and TRBJ2-1, with 11 nucleotides matching TRBD1. V trimming: 3 bases; J trimming: 8 bases; junction bases outside the gene matches: 6. Germline-derived CDR1 and CDR2 are LGHDT and YNNKEL (reference sequence). The CDR3 totals 15 residues. This chain's CDR3 is CASSHPGQGVHEQFF. CDR3 sequence (DNA): TGTGCCAGCAGCCACCCGGGACAGGGGGTCCATGAGCAGTTCTTC.

The chain recombines TRBV3-1 (or the pseudogene TRBV3-2) with TRBJ2-7; TRBD2 matches 8 bases. J was trimmed by 3 bases and V by 4 bases; bases with no gene match: 8. The CDR3 loop spans 15 amino acids. The germline V gene has CDR1 LGHDT and CDR2 YNNKEL (reference sequence). In DNA, the CDR3 is TGTGCCAGCAGCCCGAGTGGGACTAGTGACTACGAGCAGTACTTC. It codes for CASSPSGTSDYEQYF.

The chain combines TRBV9 with TRBJ1-4; 8 bases agree with TRBD1. CDR1 and CDR2 (germline): SGDLS, YYNGEE. Trimming at V came to 0 bases and at J to 8 bases, leaving 6 bases not matched to a gene. The CDR3 is 15 amino acids. The CDR3 bases are TGTGCCAGCAGCGTAGGGACAGGGCGTGGGGAAAAACTGTTTTTT. Protein product: CASSVGTGRGEKLFF.

CDR3 bases: TGTGCCAGCAGGCCCGGGACAGGGGTTGCCACCGGGGAGCTGTTTTTT. It codes for CASRPGTGVATGELFF. The V call is TRBV27, the J call TRBJ2-2; 10 bases are shared with TRBD1. The CDR3 contains 16 residues. Germline loops: CDR1 MNHEY, CDR2 SMNVEV (reference sequence). The ends lost 6 bases at V and 4 bases at J; junction bases unmatched: 8.